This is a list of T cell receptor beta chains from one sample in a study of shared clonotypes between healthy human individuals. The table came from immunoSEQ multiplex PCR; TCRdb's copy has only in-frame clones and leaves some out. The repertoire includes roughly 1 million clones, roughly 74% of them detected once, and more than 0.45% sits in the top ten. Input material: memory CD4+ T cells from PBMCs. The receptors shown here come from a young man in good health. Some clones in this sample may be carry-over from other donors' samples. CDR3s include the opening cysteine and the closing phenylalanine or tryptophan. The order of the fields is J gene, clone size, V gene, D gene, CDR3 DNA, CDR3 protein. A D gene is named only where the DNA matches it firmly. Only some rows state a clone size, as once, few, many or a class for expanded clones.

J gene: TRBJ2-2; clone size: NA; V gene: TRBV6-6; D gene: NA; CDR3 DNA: TGTGCCAGCATTATCCGGCTTTTCACCGGGGAGCTGTTTTTT; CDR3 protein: CASIIRLFTGELFF
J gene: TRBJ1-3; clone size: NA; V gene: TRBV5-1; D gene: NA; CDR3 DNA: TGCGCCAGCAACTCCGGGGATACCGCCTCTGGAAACACCATATATTTT; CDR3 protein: CASNSGDTASGNTIYF
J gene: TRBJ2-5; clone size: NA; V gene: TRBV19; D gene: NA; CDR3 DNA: TGTGCCAGTAGTATGAGGGTACCCCAAGAGACCCAGTACTTC; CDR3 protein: CASSMRVPQETQYF
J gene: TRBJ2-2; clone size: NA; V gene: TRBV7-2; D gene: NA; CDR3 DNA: TGTGCCAGCAGCGGGGCAAGGAGGGACACCGGGGAGCTGTTTTTT; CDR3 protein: CASSGARRDTGELFF
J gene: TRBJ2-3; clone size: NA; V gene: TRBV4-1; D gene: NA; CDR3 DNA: TGCGCCAGCAGCCAACGTCCTGGCGAGCAACGTTGGGATACGCAGTATTTT; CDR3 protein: CASSQRPGEQRWDTQYF
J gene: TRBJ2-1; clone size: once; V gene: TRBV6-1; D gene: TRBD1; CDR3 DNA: TGTGCCAGCACACTCGGACAGGGGGCCTACAATGAGCAGTTCTTC; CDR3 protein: CASTLGQGAYNEQFF
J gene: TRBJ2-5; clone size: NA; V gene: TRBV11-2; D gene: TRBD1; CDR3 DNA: TGTGCCAGCAGCATAGCGACAGGGGGTCTAGGGGAGACCCAGTACTTC; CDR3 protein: CASSIATGGLGETQYF
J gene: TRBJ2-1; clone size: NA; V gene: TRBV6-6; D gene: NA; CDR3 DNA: TGTGCCAGCAGGCTGAAATACAATGAGCAGTTCTTC; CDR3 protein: CASRLKYNEQFF
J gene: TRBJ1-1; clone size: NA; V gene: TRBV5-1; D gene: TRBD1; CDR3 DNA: TGCGCCAGCACCCTCACAGGGGGCGGCTACACTGAAGCTTTCTTT; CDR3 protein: CASTLTGGGYTEAFF
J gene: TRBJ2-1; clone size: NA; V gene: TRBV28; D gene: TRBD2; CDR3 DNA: TGTGCCAGCAGTCTTAGCGGGAGGCGAGGGAATGAGCAGTTCTTC; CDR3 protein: CASSLSGRRGNEQFF
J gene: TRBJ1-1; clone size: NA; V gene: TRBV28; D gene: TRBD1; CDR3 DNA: TGTGCCAGCAGTTTCAGGACAGGGTTGAACACTGAAGCTTTCTTT; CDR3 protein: CASSFRTGLNTEAFF
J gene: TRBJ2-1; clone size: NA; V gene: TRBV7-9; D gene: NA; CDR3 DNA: TGTGCCAGCAGCGGGGGCGGCGGGATAGGTAGTTCCTACAATGAGCAGTTCTTC; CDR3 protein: CASSGGGGIGSSYNEQFF
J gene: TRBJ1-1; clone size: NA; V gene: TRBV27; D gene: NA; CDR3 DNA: TGTGCCAGCAGTTTCGGGGGGACCTTGAACACTGAAGCTTTCTTT; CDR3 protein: CASSFGGTLNTEAFF
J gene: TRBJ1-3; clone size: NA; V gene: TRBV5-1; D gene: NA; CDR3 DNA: TGCGCCAGCAGCTTGGGACAGGCCGATGGAAACACCATATATTTT; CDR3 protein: CASSLGQADGNTIYF
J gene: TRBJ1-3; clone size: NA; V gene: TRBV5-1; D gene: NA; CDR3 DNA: TGCGCCAGCAGCTTCTACCAGATTGCGGACAGCTCTGGAAACACCATATATTTT; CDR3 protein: CASSFYQIADSSGNTIYF
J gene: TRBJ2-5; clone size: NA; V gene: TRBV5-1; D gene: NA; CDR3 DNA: TGCGCCAGCAGCTTGGAGGGGTCGGAGACCCAGTACTTC; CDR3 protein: CASSLEGSETQYF